This entry features one TCR beta chain sequence. Its target is unknown. The CD4+ fraction was divided into a CD45RA+ naive subset and a CD45RA-negative memory subset. Produced via immunoSEQ multiplex PCR; TCRdb's table is partial and in-frame only. This table has almost 750,000 clones, 55% to 75% appearing once. Germline V gene data show CDR1 as SGHRS and CDR2 as YFSETQ. The J segment lost 3 bases and the V segment lost 7 bases, leaving 19 bases of the junction unmatched. The CDR3 is 19 residues long. The entry originates in a study of shared clonotypes between healthy human individuals. Study context: CD4 naive and memory got three plates each, CD8 naive two, CD8 memory one. Overall study findings and caveats: Sequencing depth was predicted to influence how clonotypes are shared among donors. Relative to clonotypes present in all four donors, those not shared had lower generation probabilities.

The clonotype comes from a woman under 40 in good health. The sample was memory CD4+ T cells sorted from blood. Specified subset: CD45RA-negative fraction. The chain joins TRBV5-1 to TRBJ2-3, with 11 bases identical to TRBD2. The chain's CDR3 is CASRAGRRGTSGLTDTQYF. For the CDR3, the DNA is TGCGCCAGCCGAGCGGGACGGAGAGGGACTAGCGGACTTACAGATACGCAGTATTTT.